This T cell receptor (beta chain) derives from a study of T cell changes during pregnancy in multiple sclerosis. CDR3 length: 16 amino acids. V gave up 5 bases and J gave up 5 bases, with 16 bases separating them. CDR1 and CDR2 from the germline V gene are SEHNR and FQNEAQ (reference sequence). This clone has a single count. TCRdb's table, derived via immunoSEQ multiplex PCR, lists solely in-frame clones and lacks some. The data show about 18,000 clones, around 85% seen once. The starting material was CD8+ T cells from peripheral blood mononuclear cells, obtained after pregnancy. The V gene is TRBV7-9, the J gene TRBJ2-6; possibly TRBD2 for D (6 bases). The TCR was taken from a female donor with multiple sclerosis, enrolled in a pregnancy study. In DNA, the CDR3 is TGTGCCAGCAGCCATTACACCGGGGGATGGGCCAACGTCCTGACTTTC. Translation gives CASSHYTGGWANVLTF. The full variable domain, rest sourced from reference TRBV7-9 and TRBJ2-6, is DTGVSQNPRHKITKRGQNVTFRCDPISEHNRLYWYRQTLGQGPEFLTYFQNEAQLEKSRLLSDRFSAERPKGSFSTLEIQRTEQGDSAMYLCASSHYTGGWANVLTFGAGSRLTVL.